This entry describes one TCR beta chain. Its target is unknown. Germline V gene sequence: CDR1 SQVTM, CDR2 ANQGSEA. The CDR3 covers 13 residues. This record belongs to a study of post-analysis software for immune sequencing data. At the level of the study: Disease courses included relapsing-remitting, secondary progressive and progressive-relapsing multiple sclerosis. Whole-study findings and limits: People with multiple sclerosis had a significantly lower normalized Chao1 diversity than controls did. Patients had higher frequencies than controls of five TRBV segments, including TRBV5-6, TRBV5-1 and TRBV20-1.

Every TCR beta cDNA library bore unique molecular identifiers. TCRdb analysed the PCR reads with MiXCR anew, one entry per CDR3 protein. Of a few hundred thousand distinct CDR3 sequences listed, less than 40% are singletons. Material: blood. The chain combines TRBV29-1 with TRBJ2-4; TRBD1 matches at 10 bases. The DNA end is a closer match to TRBJ2-5, so the J assignment may be wrong. The sequence was obtained from a girl between 2 and 17 years old with multiple sclerosis. The CDR3 DNA follows: TGCAGCGTTGGTCTGACAGGGGGCGAGACCCAGTACTTC. Protein: CSVGLTGGETQYF.